The 20 T cell receptor beta chains in this list originate from one sample, sequenced in a study of T cell changes during pregnancy in multiple sclerosis. Here immunoSEQ multiplex PCR was the method, and the copy in TCRdb shows in-frame clones only, minus some. The data contain 35,000 to 45,000 clones, around 93% of them seen just once; the ten biggest clones take up approximately 0.38%. The sample consisted of CD4+ T cells from peripheral blood mononuclear cells, taken in the first trimester of pregnancy. The receptors come from a female donor with multiple sclerosis, enrolled in a pregnancy study.

The chain recombines TRBV30 with TRBJ2-1; D might be TRBD1 (5 bases). The germline V gene has CDR1 GTSNPN and CDR2 SVGIG (reference sequence). The CDR3 loop spans 12 amino acids. Trimming shortened V by 6 bases and J by 6 bases, and 12 bases separated the two germline ends. CDR3 in DNA: TGTGCCTGTTCCCTACAGGTCAATGAGCAGTTCTTC. The encoded protein is CACSLQVNEQFF.

CDR3 nucleotides: TGCGCCAGCAGCTTGTCAGATGGCACAGATACGCAGTATTTT. As protein: CASSLSDGTDTQYF. V usage is TRBV5-1 and J usage is TRBJ2-3; D is uncertain. The V end lost 1 base, the J end lost 1 base, and 7 bases lay between the germline ends. This CDR3 contains 14 residues. Germline V gene data show CDR1 as SGHRS and CDR2 as YFSETQ. The entire variable domain, with the rest obtained from reference TRBV5-1 and TRBJ2-3, is as follows: KAGVTQTPRYLIKTRGQQVTLSCSPISGHRSVSWYQQTPGQGLQFLFEYFSETQRNKGNFPGRFSGRQFSNSRSEMNVSTLELGDSALYLCASSLSDGTDTQYFGPGTRLTVL.

The rearrangement links TRBV9 to TRBJ2-5, with TRBD1 identical over 11 bases. CDR1 and CDR2 (germline): SGDLS, YYNGEE. This CDR3 spans 14 amino acids. V lost 4 bases to trimming and J lost 3 bases; unmatched junction nucleotides: 2. CDR3 DNA sequence: TGTGCCAGCAGCCGGGACAGGGGGGAAGAGACCCAGTACTTC. This codes for CASSRDRGEETQYF.

The rearrangement joins TRBV5-4 to TRBJ2-2, with 8 bases aligning to TRBD2. The V segment lost 5 bases and the J segment 1 base; nucleotides outside the gene matches: 1. The CDR3 has 14 amino acids. Germline V CDR1 and CDR2: SGHNT, YYREEE (reference sequence). The CDR3 region has the DNA TGTGCCAGCAGAGCGGGAGTGAACACCGGGGAGCTGTTTTTT. It yields the protein CASRAGVNTGELFF.

V usage is TRBV28 and J usage is TRBJ2-1; the match to TRBD2 covers 8 bases. Per the germline V gene, CDR1 is MDHEN and CDR2 is SYDVKM. The CDR3 sequence is 16 residues long. V was pared by 8 bases and J by 1 base, with 10 bases of the junction left unmatched. CDR3 in amino acids: CASHSRAGESYNEQFF. CDR3 DNA: TGTGCCAGCCACTCCAGAGCGGGAGAGTCCTACAATGAGCAGTTCTTC. The full variable domain, its missing parts supplied by reference TRBV28 and TRBJ2-1, is DVKVTQSSRYLVKRTGEKVFLECVQDMDHENMFWYRQDPGLGLRLIYFSYDVKMKEKGDIPEGYSVSREKKERFSLILESASTNQTSMYLCASHSRAGESYNEQFFGPGTRLTVL.

This chain links TRBV7-9 with TRBJ2-1, with a tentative D call TRBD1 (6 bases). Germline assignment: CDR1 SEHNR and CDR2 FQNEAQ (reference sequence). Trimming took off 5 bases at V and 8 bases at J, with 16 bases between the two ends. The CDR3 contains 14 residues. The CDR3 is CASSPTGFRYEQFF. The CDR3 DNA reads as TGTGCCAGCAGCCCAACAGGGTTCAGGTATGAGCAGTTCTTC.

The chain combines TRBV11-3 with TRBJ2-7, with TRBD2 matching 7 bases. Germline loops: CDR1 SGHNT, CDR2 YENEEA. This CDR3 has 14 amino acids. V lost 4 bases and J lost 6; bases outside the gene matches: 9. The CDR3 here is CASSSGDGLGEQYF. Here the CDR3 DNA reads TGTGCCAGCAGCTCCGGGGATGGACTAGGCGAGCAGTACTTC. The complete variable domain, with remaining parts taken from reference TRBV11-3 and TRBJ2-7, reads EAGVVQSPRYKIIEKKQPVAFWCNPISGHNTLYWYLQNLGQGPELLIRYENEEAVDDSQLPKDRFSAERLKGVDSTLKIQPAELGDSAVYLCASSSGDGLGEQYFGPGTRLTVT.

The genes are TRBV20-1 and TRBJ2-3; D is undetermined. V lost 6 bases, J lost 6 bases, and 10 bases lay in between. The length of the CDR3 is 11 residues. Germline assignment: CDR1 DFQATT and CDR2 SNEGSKA (reference sequence). CDR3 DNA sequence: TGCAGTGCGCCGCCCGAGGATACGCAGTATTTT. It yields the protein CSAPPEDTQYF.

The CDR3 DNA sequence: TGTGCCAGTAGTCCCCTCCGGCAGGGACTTGGCTACACCTTC. Its protein is CASSPLRQGLGYTF. The genes are TRBV19 and TRBJ1-2, with D possibly TRBD1 on 5 matching bases. Germline V gene sequence: CDR1 LNHDA, CDR2 SQIVND (reference sequence). The CDR3 spans 14 residues. V was pared by 5 bases and J by 7 bases, with 17 bases between.

This clone was seen a single time. The rearrangement joins TRBV6-1 to TRBJ2-7, with no clear D. CDR1 and CDR2 from the germline V gene are MNHNS and SASEGT. V lost 6 bases, J lost 2 bases, and 11 bases lay in between. The CDR3 is made up of 13 amino acids. DNA of the CDR3: TGTGCCAGCAGCACAGTTCTAACCTACGAGCAGTACTTC. Translation gives CASSTVLTYEQYF.

The V gene is TRBV19, the J gene TRBJ1-2, with 9 bases aligning to TRBD1. The germline CDR1 and CDR2 sequences are LNHDA and SQIVND (reference sequence). The CDR3 runs 12 residues. V lost 5 bases, J lost 8 bases, and 3 bases stayed unmatched. CDR3 in amino acids: CASSPGQGGYTF. CDR3 DNA: TGTGCCAGTAGTCCGGGACAGGGCGGCTACACCTTC.

The V and J genes are TRBV5-1 and TRBJ1-6, with a weak D call TRBD1 (6 bases). The CDR3 consists of 16 residues. Germline V gene sequence: CDR1 SGHRS, CDR2 YFSETQ. V dropped 0 bases and J dropped 9 bases, with 16 bases sitting between them. This CDR3 is CASSLGRARGSSPLHF. The DNA for the CDR3 is TGCGCCAGCAGCTTGGGACGGGCGAGGGGGAGTTCACCCCTCCACTTT.

This sequence joins TRBV4-2 and TRBJ1-3; D is possibly TRBD1 (5 bases). Trimming shortened V by 1 base and J by 3 bases, and 10 bases separated the two germline ends. The CDR3 totals 15 residues. In germline, CDR1 is LGHNA, CDR2 YNFKEQ. CDR3 DNA sequence: TGTGCCAGCAGCCAAGCCCGACAGAGTGGAAACACCATATATTTT. This encodes CASSQARQSGNTIYF.

This sequence joins TRBV6-5 and TRBJ2-7, with 7 nucleotides matching TRBD1. There are 15 residues in the CDR3. Germline CDR1 MNHEY, CDR2 SVGAGI. V lost 0 bases to trimming and J lost 1 base; unmatched junction nucleotides: 3. The CDR3 DNA follows: TGTGCCAGCAGTTACTCCTGGGGACAGTCCTACGAGCAGTACTTC. Amino acids: CASSYSWGQSYEQYF.

The chain carries TRBV5-1 and TRBJ1-1; the D is unclear. V lost 3 bases, J lost 5 bases, and 14 bases lay in between. This CDR3 spans 14 amino acids. CDR1 and CDR2 (germline): SGHRS, YFSETQ. CDR3 loop: CASSSSGWATEAFF. CDR3 nucleotides: TGCGCCAGCAGCTCTTCCGGTTGGGCTACTGAAGCTTTCTTT.

The chain has TRBV7-2 and TRBJ2-1, with a possible D match to TRBD1 (5 bases). Germline assignment: CDR1 SGHTA and CDR2 FQGNSA. V was shortened by 5 bases and J by 0 bases, with 11 bases between the two germline ends. The CDR3 is 15 residues long. CDR3 bases: TGTGCCAGCAGCCTCAGGGCTAGCTCCTACAATGAGCAGTTCTTC. It codes for CASSLRASSYNEQFF.

V gene TRBV4-1 combines with J gene TRBJ2-1, with a tentative D call TRBD1 (5 bases). The CDR3 loop spans 14 amino acids. Deletions cut 2 bases from V and 4 bases from J, with 9 bases between. The germline CDR1 and CDR2 sequences are MGHRA and YSYEKL. CDR3 bases: TGCGCCAGCAGCCAACCTCAGGGTTACAATGAGCAGTTCTTC. Translated: CASSQPQGYNEQFF.

The CDR3 reads CASSEGSANSYEQYF. The CDR3 DNA follows: TGTGCCAGTAGTGAAGGCAGCGCGAACTCCTACGAGCAGTACTTC. This sequence joins TRBV19 and TRBJ2-7; D is undetermined. The CDR3 runs to 15 residues. Germline V CDR1 and CDR2: LNHDA, SQIVND (reference sequence). V lost 5 bases, J lost 0 bases, and 14 bases lay in between.

This clone has just one count. For the CDR3, the DNA is TGCGCCAGCAGCCAAGTAGGGACAGGGGGCAAACAGCAGTACTTC. This encodes CASSQVGTGGKQQYF. The genes are TRBV4-1 and TRBJ2-7; 12 positions match TRBD1. This CDR3 spans 15 amino acids. Losses at the gene ends were 1 base for V and 8 bases for J; bases not matched to a gene: 6. Germline loops: CDR1 MGHRA, CDR2 YSYEKL.

J is TRBJ1-1 and V is TRBV9, with 8 nucleotides matching TRBD1. J lost 0 bases, V lost 2 bases, and 6 bases had no gene match. In germline, CDR1 is SGDLS, CDR2 YYNGEE. CDR3 length: 16 residues. In DNA form, the CDR3 reads TGTGCCAGCAGCGTGGGGACAGGTAACTTGAACACTGAAGCTTTCTTT. It encodes CASSVGTGNLNTEAFF.